In this sample, the clone carrying this TCR beta chain turned up a few times. Its antigen remains unknown. This specimen comes from a study of T-cell memory formation after mild COVID-19. Study results and caveats: Clones that contracted clustered mainly in CM and EM if CD4+ and in EMRA if CD8+.

This CDR3 has 15 residues. Germline V CDR1 and CDR2: LNHNV, YYDKDF (reference sequence). The junction had 6 bases not matched to a gene; V was cut back by 5 bases and J by 2 bases. In TCRdb, the 5' RACE reads were re-called with MiXCR into one record per CDR3 protein. Of hundreds of thousands of distinct CDR3 sequences in the sample, approximately 15% are singletons; the top ten hold over 20%. The genes are TRBV15 and TRBJ1-3; the match to TRBD1 covers 7 bases. Sequenced: PBMCs or a T cell subset sorted from them (not recorded which). This sequence was found in a man between 18 and 35 years old who had mild COVID-19 (a few samples of this study predate the infection). Cell type and time point are not known. The CDR3 sequence is CATSPDRAAGNTIYF. In DNA form, the CDR3 reads TGTGCCACCAGCCCTGACAGGGCGGCTGGAAACACCATATATTTT.